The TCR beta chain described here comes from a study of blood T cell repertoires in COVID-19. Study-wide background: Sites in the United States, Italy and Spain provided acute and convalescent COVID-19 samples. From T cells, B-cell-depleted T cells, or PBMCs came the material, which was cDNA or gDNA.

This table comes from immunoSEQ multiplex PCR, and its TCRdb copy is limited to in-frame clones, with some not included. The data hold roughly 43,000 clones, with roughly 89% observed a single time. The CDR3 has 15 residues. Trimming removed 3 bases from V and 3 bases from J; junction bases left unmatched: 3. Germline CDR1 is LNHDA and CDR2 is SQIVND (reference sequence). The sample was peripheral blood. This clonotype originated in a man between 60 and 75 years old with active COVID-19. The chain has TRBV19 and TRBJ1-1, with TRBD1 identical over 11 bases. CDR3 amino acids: CASSITGQGDTEAFF. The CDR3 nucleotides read TGTGCCAGTAGTATCACGGGACAGGGGGACACTGAAGCTTTCTTT.